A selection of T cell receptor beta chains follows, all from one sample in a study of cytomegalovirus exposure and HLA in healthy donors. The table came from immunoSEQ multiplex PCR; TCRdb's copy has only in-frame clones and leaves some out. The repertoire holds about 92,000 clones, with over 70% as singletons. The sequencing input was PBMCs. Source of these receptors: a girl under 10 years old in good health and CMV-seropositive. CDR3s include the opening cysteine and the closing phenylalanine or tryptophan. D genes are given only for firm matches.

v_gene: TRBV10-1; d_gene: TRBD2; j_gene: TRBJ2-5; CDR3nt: TGCGCCAGCAGTGATGGCGGGGGAGAGACCCAGTACTTC; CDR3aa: CASSDGGGETQYF
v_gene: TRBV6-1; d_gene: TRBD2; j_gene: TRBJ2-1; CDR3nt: TGTGCCAGCAGTGTGCTAGCGGGAGGGAACAATGAGCAGTTCTTC; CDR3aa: CASSVLAGGNNEQFF
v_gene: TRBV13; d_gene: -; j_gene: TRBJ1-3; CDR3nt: TGTGCCAGCAGCTTAGTCGGTCTTTGGGGTTCGAAGGACTCCGCGGGGAACACCATATATTTT; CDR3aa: CASSLVGLWGSKDSAGNTIYF
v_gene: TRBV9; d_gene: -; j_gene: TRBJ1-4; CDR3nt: TGTGCCAGCAGCGTAGGCGGAACGGCGTTTAATGAAAAACTGTTTTTT; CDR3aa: CASSVGGTAFNEKLFF
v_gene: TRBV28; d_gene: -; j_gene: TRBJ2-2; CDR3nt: TGTGCCAGCACTCTACAGACAACCGGGGAGCTGTTTTTT; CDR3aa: CASTLQTTGELFF
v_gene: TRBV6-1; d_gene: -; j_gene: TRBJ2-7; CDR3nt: TGTGCCAGCAGTGAAGCGAGCTACGAGCAGTACTTC; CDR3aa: CASSEASYEQYF
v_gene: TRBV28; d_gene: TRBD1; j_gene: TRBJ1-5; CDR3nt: TGTGCCAGCAGTGGTGGACAGGGTGGGCAGCCCCAGCATTTT; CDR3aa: CASSGGQGGQPQHF
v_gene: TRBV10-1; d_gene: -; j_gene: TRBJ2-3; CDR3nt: TGCGCCAGTAGTCGGGAGATTACAGATACGCAGTATTTT; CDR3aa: CASSREITDTQYF
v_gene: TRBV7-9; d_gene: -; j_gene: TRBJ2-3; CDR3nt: TGTGCCAGCAGCTTGGCCTCTCAAAGCACAGATACGCAGTATTTT; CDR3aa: CASSLASQSTDTQYF
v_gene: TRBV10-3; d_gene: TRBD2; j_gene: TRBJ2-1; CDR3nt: TGTGCCATCAGAGAGTTAGCGGGAGTTGGATCCTACAATGAGCAGTTCTTC; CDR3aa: CAIRELAGVGSYNEQFF
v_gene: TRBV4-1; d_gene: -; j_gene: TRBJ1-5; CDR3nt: TGCGCCAGCAGCCAAGATGAGCGGGGGCTTAGGGGCAATCAGCCCCAGCATTTT; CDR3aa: CASSQDERGLRGNQPQHF
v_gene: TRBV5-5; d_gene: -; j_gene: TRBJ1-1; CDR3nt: TGTGCCAGCAGGACTCCAGGGCGGACTGAAGCTTTCTTT; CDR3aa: CASRTPGRTEAFF